This T cell receptor beta chain was sequenced in a study of response to subunit inactivated influenza vaccine. Study results and limitations: Few new T cells, the authors suggested, are recruited by each seasonal influenza vaccination.

V lost 3 bases, J lost 4 bases, and 13 bases lay in between. The CDR3 is 16 residues long. CDR1 is ENHRY, CDR2 SYGVKD, per germline. TCRdb re-analysed the RT-PCR reads in MiXCR, keeping a single row per CDR3 protein. This sample has around 580,000 distinct CDR3 sequences, with about an eighth found just once. In the case of this clonotype: Its antigen remains unknown.

The receptor's source is a man between 45 and 60 years old who received an inactivated influenza vaccine. This chain joins TRBV10-3 and TRBJ2-6; D may be TRBD1 (6 bases). The sample here was PBMCs from blood, taken on the day of vaccination. This CDR3 is CAISEFTGRGANVLTF. CDR3 coding DNA: TGTGCCATCAGTGAATTTACAGGGCGCGGGGCCAACGTCCTGACTTTC.